The clone carrying this TCR beta chain was seen repeatedly, ten times or more. Trimming cost V 3 bases and J 5 bases; bases outside gene matches: 9. The CDR3 is 16 amino acids. CDR1 and CDR2 from the germline V gene are LNHDA and SQIVND (reference sequence). The sample belongs to a study of CD8+CD57+ T cells in acquired aplastic anemia. Researchers used genomic DNA as the template to profile TCR beta VDJ and CDR3. TCRdb reanalysed the reads using MiXCR and keeps one entry per CDR3 protein. The table has 400,000 to 450,000 distinct CDR3 sequences, about 70% seen once. The chain couples TRBV19 to TRBJ2-3, with 9 bases fitting TRBD1. Sequenced input: sorted CD4+, CD8+, or CD8+CD57+ T cells (not recorded which) from PBMCs. This sequence was found in a human donor in good health, serving as a control. The CDR3 region is CASSIGSGQGIDTQYF. The DNA of the CDR3 is TGTGCCAGTAGTATCGGCTCGGGACAGGGTATAGATACGCAGTATTTT.